The sequence of this TCR beta chain was determined in a study of radiation and T cells in renal cell carcinoma. The time point is: blood 4 weeks post-SBRT, at nephrectomy. Treatment given: 15 Gy SBRT to primary tumor, nephrectomy 4 weeks later. Blood was sampled at baseline, 2 weeks and 4 weeks after SBRT. The tumor was a clear cell renal cell carcinoma. Study results and caveats: Pretreatment tumor biopsies were lacking, so baseline clonotypes are unknown.

Points on this clone: Its antigen is undetermined.

Using immunoSEQ multiplex PCR, the repertoire was profiled, and TCRdb retains in-frame clones only, with some absent. The sample lists over 120,000 clones, about 88% occurring once. Sequencing was performed on blood, taken from a patient whose treatment included radiotherapy and nephrectomy. The clonotype comes from a woman aged 45-59 years with renal cell carcinoma.

For the CDR3, the DNA is TGTGCCAGTAGTCCCCAAGCGGGGACTTACGAGCAGTACTTC. It codes for CASSPQAGTYEQYF. The V call is TRBV19, the J call TRBJ2-7; 7 nucleotides line up with TRBD2. Germline CDR1 and CDR2: LNHDA and SQIVND (reference sequence). The ends lost 5 bases at V and 4 bases at J; junction bases unmatched: 8. CDR3 length: 14 amino acids.